Listed below are T cell receptor beta chains from one sample, sequenced in a study of blood T cell repertoires in COVID-19. Sequencing used immunoSEQ multiplex PCR; TCRdb keeps in-frame clones, though not all of them. The sample lists over 150,000 clones; about 83% were seen once. Sequencing was performed on peripheral blood. The source of these receptors is a woman aged 18-29 years who had recovered from COVID-19. CDR3s include the opening cysteine and the closing phenylalanine or tryptophan. D genes are given only for firm matches. Clone size, where shown, is once, few, many, or a class for clones that have expanded.

abundance,d_gene,v_gene,len,j_gene,CDR3nt,CDR3aa
once,-,TRBV13,15,TRBJ2-1,TGTGCCAGCAGCTTCCGAGAGAGCTCCTACAATGAGCAGTTCTTC,CASSFRESSYNEQFF
-,-,TRBV27,16,TRBJ2-2,TGTGCCAGCAGTTCACTTATAGTGACAGACAACGGGGAGCTGTTTTTT,CASSSLIVTDNGELFF
-,-,TRBV7-2,15,TRBJ1-1,TGTGCCAGCAGCTTATTAACGGTCCGGAACACTGAAGCTTTCTTT,CASSLLTVRNTEAFF
-,-,TRBV19,14,TRBJ1-2,TGTGCCAGTAGTCCCTCAACCCCAGGCTATGGCTACACCTTC,CASSPSTPGYGYTF
-,TRBD1,TRBV3-1/TRBV3-2,13,TRBJ1-2,TGTGCCAGCAGCCACAGACAGGGTTCCGGCTACACCTTC,CASSHRQGSGYTF
-,TRBD1,TRBV6-2/TRBV6-3,15,TRBJ1-1,TGTGCCAGCAGTACCGGACAGGGTTCGGTTGCTGAAGCTTTCTTT,CASSTGQGSVAEAFF
few,-,TRBV29-1,14,TRBJ2-3,TGCAGCGCCACACATTCAGGAACCACAGATACGCAGTATTTT,CSATHSGTTDTQYF
-,-,TRBV20-1,10,TRBJ1-2,TGCAGTGCTAGGTCTGGCGGCTACACCTTC,CSARSGGYTF
-,-,TRBV11-3,12,TRBJ2-2,TGTGCCAGCAGTCAAAACACCGGGGAGCTGTTTTTT,CASSQNTGELFF
-,-,TRBV5-6,15,TRBJ1-4,TGTGCCAGCAGCTTGGTTCCAGGCTCTAATGAAAAACTGTTTTTT,CASSLVPGSNEKLFF
once,-,TRBV6-2/TRBV6-3,13,TRBJ2-7,TGTGCCAGCAGTCCCCCCGTCAGCTACGAGCAGTACTTC,CASSPPVSYEQYF
-,-,TRBV19,15,TRBJ2-1,TGTGCCAGTAGTATAGCGGTAAGCTCCTACAATGAGCAGTTCTTC,CASSIAVSSYNEQFF
-,-,TRBV6-2/TRBV6-3,12,TRBJ2-1,TGTGCCAGCAGTTACTCCTCGTATGAGCAGTTCTTC,CASSYSSYEQFF